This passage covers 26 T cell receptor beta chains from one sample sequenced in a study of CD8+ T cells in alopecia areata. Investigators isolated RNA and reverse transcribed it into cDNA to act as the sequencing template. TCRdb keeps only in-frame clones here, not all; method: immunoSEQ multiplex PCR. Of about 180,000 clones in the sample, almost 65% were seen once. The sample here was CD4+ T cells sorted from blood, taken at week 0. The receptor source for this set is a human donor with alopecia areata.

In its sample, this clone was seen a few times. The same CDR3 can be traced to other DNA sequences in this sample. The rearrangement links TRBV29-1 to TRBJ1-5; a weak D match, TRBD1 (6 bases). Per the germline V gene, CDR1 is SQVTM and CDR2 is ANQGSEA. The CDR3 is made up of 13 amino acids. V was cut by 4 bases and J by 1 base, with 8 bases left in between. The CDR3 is CSVGQGSNQPQHF. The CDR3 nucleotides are TGCAGCGTTGGGCAGGGGAGCAATCAGCCCCAGCATTTT.

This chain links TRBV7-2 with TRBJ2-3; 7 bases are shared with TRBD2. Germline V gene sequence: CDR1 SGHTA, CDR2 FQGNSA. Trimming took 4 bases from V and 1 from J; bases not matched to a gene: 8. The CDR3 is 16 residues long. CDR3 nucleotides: TGTGCCAGCAGCTGGGCGGGCGGGGGAGGCACAGATACGCAGTATTTT. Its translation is CASSWAGGGGTDTQYF.

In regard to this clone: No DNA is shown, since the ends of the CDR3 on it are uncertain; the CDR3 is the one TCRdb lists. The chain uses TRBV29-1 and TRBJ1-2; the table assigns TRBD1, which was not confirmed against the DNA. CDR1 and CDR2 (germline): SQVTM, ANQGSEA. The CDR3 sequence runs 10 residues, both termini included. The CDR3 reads CSVAEGAHTF.

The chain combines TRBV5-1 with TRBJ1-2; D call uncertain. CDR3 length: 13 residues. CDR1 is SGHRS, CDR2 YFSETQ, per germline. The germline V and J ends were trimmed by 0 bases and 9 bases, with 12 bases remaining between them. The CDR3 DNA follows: TGCGCCAGCAGCTTGGGCGGGGAAAGTAGCTACACCTTC. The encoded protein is CASSLGGESSYTF.

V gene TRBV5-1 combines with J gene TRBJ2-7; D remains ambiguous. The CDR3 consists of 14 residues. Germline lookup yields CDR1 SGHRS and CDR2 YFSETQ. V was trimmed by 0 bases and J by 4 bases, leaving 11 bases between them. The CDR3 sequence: CASSLAGAVYEQYF. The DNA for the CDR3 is TGCGCCAGCAGCTTGGCGGGCGCAGTTTACGAGCAGTACTTC.

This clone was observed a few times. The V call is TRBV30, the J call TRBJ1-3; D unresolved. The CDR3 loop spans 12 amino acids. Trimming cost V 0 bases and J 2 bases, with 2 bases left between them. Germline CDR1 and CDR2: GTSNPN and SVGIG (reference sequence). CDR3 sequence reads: CAWSVPGNTIYF. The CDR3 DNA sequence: TGTGCCTGGAGTGTACCTGGAAACACCATATATTTT.

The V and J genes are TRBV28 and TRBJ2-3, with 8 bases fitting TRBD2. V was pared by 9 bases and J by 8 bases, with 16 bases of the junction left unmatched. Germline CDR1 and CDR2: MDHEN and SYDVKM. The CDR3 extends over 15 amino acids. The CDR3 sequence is CASQGSPAREGTQYF. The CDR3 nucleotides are TGTGCCAGTCAGGGGAGTCCAGCCCGGGAGGGTACGCAGTATTTT.

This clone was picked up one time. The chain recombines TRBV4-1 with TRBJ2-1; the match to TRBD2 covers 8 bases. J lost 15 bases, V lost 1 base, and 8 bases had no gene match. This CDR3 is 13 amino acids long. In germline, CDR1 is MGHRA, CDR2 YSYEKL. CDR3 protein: CASSQVLSGGVFF. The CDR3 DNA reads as TGCGCCAGCAGCCAAGTTCTCTCCGGGGGGGTGTTCTTC.

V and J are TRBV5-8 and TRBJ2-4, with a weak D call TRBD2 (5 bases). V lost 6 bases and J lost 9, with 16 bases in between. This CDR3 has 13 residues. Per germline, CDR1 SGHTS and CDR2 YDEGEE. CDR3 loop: CASTNPGEPIQYF. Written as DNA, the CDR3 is TGTGCCAGCACCAACCCCGGGGAACCCATTCAGTACTTC.

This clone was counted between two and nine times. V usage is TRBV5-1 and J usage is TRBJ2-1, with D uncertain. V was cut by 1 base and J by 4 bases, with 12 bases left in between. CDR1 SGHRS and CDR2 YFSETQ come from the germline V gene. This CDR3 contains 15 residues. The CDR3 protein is CASSLSSRAYNEQFF. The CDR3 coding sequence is TGCGCCAGCAGCTTGTCCTCACGAGCTTACAATGAGCAGTTCTTC.

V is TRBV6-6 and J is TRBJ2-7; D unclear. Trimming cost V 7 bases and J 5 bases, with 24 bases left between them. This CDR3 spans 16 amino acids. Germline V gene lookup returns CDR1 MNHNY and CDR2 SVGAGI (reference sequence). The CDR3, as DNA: TGTGCCAGCACTGGCGGTTTCGGAACAGAGTCCCACGAGCAGTACTTC. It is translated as CASTGGFGTESHEQYF.

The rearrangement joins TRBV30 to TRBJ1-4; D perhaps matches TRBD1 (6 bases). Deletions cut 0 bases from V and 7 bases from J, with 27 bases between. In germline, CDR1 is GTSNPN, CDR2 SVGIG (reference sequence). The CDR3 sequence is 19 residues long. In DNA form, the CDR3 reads TGTGCCTGGAGTGTAAATTGGTTGGCAGGGGAAAGTCCCGTTGAAAAACTGTTTTTT. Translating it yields CAWSVNWLAGESPVEKLFF.

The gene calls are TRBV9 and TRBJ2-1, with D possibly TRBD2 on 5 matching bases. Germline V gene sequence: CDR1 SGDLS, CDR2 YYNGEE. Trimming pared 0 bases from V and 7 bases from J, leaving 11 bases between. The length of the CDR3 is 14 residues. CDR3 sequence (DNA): TGTGCCAGCAGCGTAGCATCGGGAAGGAATGAGCAGTTCTTC. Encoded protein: CASSVASGRNEQFF.

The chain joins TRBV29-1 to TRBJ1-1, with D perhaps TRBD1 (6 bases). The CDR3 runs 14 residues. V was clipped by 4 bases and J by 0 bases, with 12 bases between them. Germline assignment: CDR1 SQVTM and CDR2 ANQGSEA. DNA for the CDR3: TGCAGCGTTGCGGGTGGGGGCCTGAACACTGAAGCTTTCTTT. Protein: CSVAGGGLNTEAFF.

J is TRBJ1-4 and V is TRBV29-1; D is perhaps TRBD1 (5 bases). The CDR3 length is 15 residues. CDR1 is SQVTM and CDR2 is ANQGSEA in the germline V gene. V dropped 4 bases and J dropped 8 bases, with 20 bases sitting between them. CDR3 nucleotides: TGCAGCGTTGGGGAGCGGACACAAAACGGAGAAAAACTGTTTTTT. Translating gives CSVGERTQNGEKLFF.

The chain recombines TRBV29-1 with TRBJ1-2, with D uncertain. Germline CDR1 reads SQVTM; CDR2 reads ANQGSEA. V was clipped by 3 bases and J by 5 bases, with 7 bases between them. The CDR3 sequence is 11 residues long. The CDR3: CSVDMDYGYTF. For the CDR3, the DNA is TGCAGCGTTGATATGGATTATGGCTACACCTTC.

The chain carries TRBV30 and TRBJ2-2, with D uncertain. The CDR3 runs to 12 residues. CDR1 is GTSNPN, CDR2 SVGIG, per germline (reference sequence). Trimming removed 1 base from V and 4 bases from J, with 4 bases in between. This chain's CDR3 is CAWSGVTGELFF. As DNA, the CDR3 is TGTGCCTGGAGTGGTGTCACCGGGGAGCTGTTTTTT.

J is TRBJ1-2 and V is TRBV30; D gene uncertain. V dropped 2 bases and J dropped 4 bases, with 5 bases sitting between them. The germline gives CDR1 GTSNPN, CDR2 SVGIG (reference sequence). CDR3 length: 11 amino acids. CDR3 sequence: CAWSKSYGYTF. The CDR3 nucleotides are TGTGCCTGGAGTAAAAGCTATGGCTACACCTTC. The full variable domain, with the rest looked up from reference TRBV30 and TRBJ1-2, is SQTIHQWPATLVQPVGSPLSLECTVEGTSNPNLYWYRQAAGRGLQLLFYSVGIGQISSEVPQNLSASRPQDRQFILSSKKLLLSDSGFYLCAWSKSYGYTFGSGTRLTVV.

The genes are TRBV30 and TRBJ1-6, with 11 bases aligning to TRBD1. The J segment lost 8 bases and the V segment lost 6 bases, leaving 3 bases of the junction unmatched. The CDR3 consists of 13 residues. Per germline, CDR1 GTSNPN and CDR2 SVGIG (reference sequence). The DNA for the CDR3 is TGTGCCTGTGGGGACAGGGGGGATTCACCCCTCCACTTT. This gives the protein CACGDRGDSPLHF.

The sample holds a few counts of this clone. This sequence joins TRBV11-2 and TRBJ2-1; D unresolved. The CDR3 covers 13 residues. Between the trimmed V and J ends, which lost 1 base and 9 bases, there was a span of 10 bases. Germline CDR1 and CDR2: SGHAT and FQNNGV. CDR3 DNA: TGTGCCAGCAGCTTAGCTGGAGTGGGTGAGCAGTTCTTC. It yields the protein CASSLAGVGEQFF.

The CDR3 nucleotides are TGTGCCTGGAGTCGGGGACATTTCCAAGAGACCCAGTACTTC. It is translated as CAWSRGHFQETQYF. The V call is TRBV30, the J call TRBJ2-5; D possibly corresponds to TRBD1 (6 bases). Germline V gene sequence: CDR1 GTSNPN, CDR2 SVGIG (reference sequence). The V gene lost 2 bases and the J gene lost 1 base, with 11 bases spanning the gap. The CDR3 contains 14 residues.

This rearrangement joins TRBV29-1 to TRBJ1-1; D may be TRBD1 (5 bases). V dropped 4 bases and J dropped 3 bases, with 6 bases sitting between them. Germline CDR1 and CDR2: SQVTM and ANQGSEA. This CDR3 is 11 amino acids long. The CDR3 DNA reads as TGCAGCGTTGCCAGGGACACTGAAGCTTTCTTT. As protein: CSVARDTEAFF.

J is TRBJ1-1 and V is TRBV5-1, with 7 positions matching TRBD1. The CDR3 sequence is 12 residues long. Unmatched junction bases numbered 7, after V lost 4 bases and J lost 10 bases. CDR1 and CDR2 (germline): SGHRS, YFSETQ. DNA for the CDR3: TGCGCCAGCAGCCCCGACAGGGATAGAGCTTTCTTT. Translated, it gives CASSPDRDRAFF.

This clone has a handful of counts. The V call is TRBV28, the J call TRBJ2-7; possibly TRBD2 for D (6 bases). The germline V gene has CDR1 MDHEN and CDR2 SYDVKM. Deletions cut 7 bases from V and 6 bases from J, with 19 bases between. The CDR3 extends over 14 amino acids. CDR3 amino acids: CASNRPEGFGEQYF. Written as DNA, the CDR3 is TGTGCCAGCAATCGTCCGGAGGGGTTCGGCGAGCAGTACTTC.

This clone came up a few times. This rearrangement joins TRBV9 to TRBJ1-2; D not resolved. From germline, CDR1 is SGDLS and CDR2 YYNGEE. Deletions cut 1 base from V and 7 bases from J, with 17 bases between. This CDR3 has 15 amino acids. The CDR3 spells CASSVQSPGMGGYTF. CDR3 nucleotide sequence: TGTGCCAGCAGCGTACAGTCACCGGGGATGGGTGGCTACACCTTC.

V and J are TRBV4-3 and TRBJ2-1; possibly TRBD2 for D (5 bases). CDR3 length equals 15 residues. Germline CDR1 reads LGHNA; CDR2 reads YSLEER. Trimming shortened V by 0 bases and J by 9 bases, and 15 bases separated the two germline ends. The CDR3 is CASSQDRLPRGEQFF. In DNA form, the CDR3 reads TGCGCCAGCAGCCAAGACCGACTCCCACGGGGTGAGCAGTTCTTC.